One sample yielded the 20 T cell receptor beta chains listed below, sequenced in a study of patients and donors after allogeneic stem cell transplantation (dated by TCRdb to about 2020). The receptor library was made with RT-PCR. The sequencer listed for this sample is NextSeq 550. TCRdb ran its own pipeline on the public reads, namely fastp trimming at Q25 and MiXCR clone calling, and kept in-frame beta chains. Identical CDR3 protein sequences are pooled into one entry, listed with their most common genes and DNA. The sample table shows around 1,600 distinct CDR3 sequences, and roughly 22% are seen once. Together, the top ten hold 13% of the sample. The sequencing sample was made of blood, either unsorted or a sorted T cell fraction (not recorded which). The receptor source for this set is a human donor who was either an allogeneic HSCT recipient or a stem cell or donor lymphocyte infusion donor (not recorded which). It is not recorded whose cells these are; they may come from a transplant donor.

This clonotype was observed a few times. The rearrangement joins TRBV19 to TRBJ2-5, with D perhaps TRBD1 (5 bases). Germline lookup yields CDR1 LNHDA and CDR2 SQIVND (reference sequence). V was cut by 5 bases and J by 9 bases, with 16 bases left in between. The CDR3 length is 13 residues. The CDR3 DNA reads as TGTGCCAGTAGTCCTGACAAGGGGATGGCCCAGTACTTC. It encodes CASSPDKGMAQYF.

This clonotype is medium-sized within its sample. V usage is TRBV6-1 and J usage is TRBJ2-2; D remains ambiguous. Trimming left V 2 bases short and J 6 bases short, with 4 bases between. Germline V gene data show CDR1 as MNHNS and CDR2 as SASEGT. The CDR3 extends over 12 amino acids. CDR3 sequence: CASSEPPGELFF. The CDR3, as DNA: TGTGCCAGCAGTGAACCACCCGGGGAGCTGTTTTTT.

This clonotype was observed a few times. The V call is TRBV7-3, the J call TRBJ1-1; no definite D call. CDR3 size: 14 residues. Trimming shortened V by 5 bases and J by 4 bases, and 14 bases separated the two germline ends. The germline V gene encodes CDR1 SGHTA and CDR2 FQGTGA. The CDR3 reads CASSPEAYGTEAFF. CDR3 nucleotide sequence: TGTGCCAGCAGCCCCGAGGCATATGGCACTGAAGCTTTCTTT. Using reference TRBV7-3 and TRBJ1-1 for the parts outside the CDR3, the full variable domain is GAGVSQTPSNKVTEKGKYVELRCDPISGHTALYWYRQSLGQGPEFLIYFQGTGAADDSGLPNDRFFAVRPEGSVSTLKIQRTERGDSAVYLCASSPEAYGTEAFFGQGTRLTVV.

In its sample, this clonotype was seen a few times. The chain combines TRBV2 with TRBJ1-1; no clear D. This CDR3 comprises 13 residues. Trimming took 4 bases from V and 1 from J, leaving 7 bases between them. CDR1 SNHLY and CDR2 FYNNEI come from the germline V gene. The CDR3, as DNA: TGTGCCAGCAGTGGCGAATCGAACACTGAAGCTTTCTTT. Amino acids: CASSGESNTEAFF.

By share, this clonotype counts as large (0.1 to 1%). The gene calls are TRBV21-1 and TRBJ2-7; the table calls TRBD2, which could not be checked here. TRBV21-1 is an annotated pseudogene. The CDR3 covers 14 residues. The CDR3 region has the DNA TGTGCCAGCAGCAAAGGAGCGGGAGGTCGCGAGCAGTACTTC. It codes for CASSKGAGGREQYF.

The chain is built from TRBV7-3 and TRBJ2-5; TRBD2 agrees at 7 bases. The germline V gene has CDR1 SGHTA and CDR2 FQGTGA. The CDR3 loop spans 16 amino acids. Trimming removed 4 bases from V and 3 bases from J; junction bases left unmatched: 11. CDR3 protein: CASSSANQRDKETQYF. The CDR3 DNA is TGTGCCAGCAGCTCCGCTAATCAGCGGGATAAAGAGACCCAGTACTTC.

Relative to its sample, this clonotype is medium-sized. The chain is built from TRBV5-4 and TRBJ2-1; weak D call: TRBD2 (5 bases). V was trimmed by 0 bases and J by 6 bases, leaving 13 bases between them. This CDR3 has 15 residues. CDR1 and CDR2 (germline): SGHNT, YYREEE (reference sequence). The CDR3 bases are TGTGCCAGCAGCTTGGCTGACTATAAAAGCAATGAGCAGTTCTTC. Amino acid sequence: CASSLADYKSNEQFF.

This clonotype was observed a handful of times. The chain recombines TRBV6-1 with TRBJ1-1; D unclear. In germline, CDR1 is MNHNS, CDR2 SASEGT. Trimming pared 7 bases from V and 0 bases from J, leaving 6 bases between. This CDR3 region has 12 residues. The CDR3 sequence is CASISMNTEAFF. The CDR3 region has the DNA TGTGCCAGCATAAGCATGAACACTGAAGCTTTCTTT.

V gene TRBV10-3 combines with J gene TRBJ2-5; D gene unclear. V lost 8 bases to trimming and J lost 0 bases, with 10 bases between them. The CDR3 covers 13 residues. Germline values: CDR1 ENHRY, CDR2 SYGVKD. CDR3 in amino acids: CAILDWDQETQYF. CDR3 bases: TGTGCCATCTTAGACTGGGACCAAGAGACCCAGTACTTC.

The rearrangement uses TRBV7-2 and TRBJ2-5; 7 bases agree with TRBD2. Germline lookup yields CDR1 SGHTA and CDR2 FQGNSA. Unmatched junction bases numbered 11, after V lost 2 bases and J lost 5 bases. The CDR3 contains 16 residues. CDR3 region: CASSLYAGAGSETQYF. The DNA for the CDR3 is TGTGCCAGCAGCTTATATGCGGGAGCAGGATCGGAGACCCAGTACTTC.

By share of the sample, this clonotype is large. The V and J genes are TRBV6-2 or TRBV6-3 and TRBJ1-2; D unresolved. Trimming pared 6 bases from V and 5 bases from J, leaving 4 bases between. This CDR3 spans 10 amino acids. Germline V gene sequence: CDR1 MNHEY, CDR2 SVGEGT. CDR3 residues: CASRGYGYTF. DNA of the CDR3: TGTGCCAGCAGAGGGTATGGCTACACCTTC.

The V and J genes are TRBV12-3 or TRBV12-4 and TRBJ2-3, with a weak D call TRBD1 (6 bases). This CDR3 is 14 amino acids long. The V and J ends lost 8 bases and 1 base respectively, with 13 bases between them. The CDR3 DNA reads as TGTGCCAGCCGAAGGGGGTCCGGCACAGATACGCAGTATTTT. Its translation is CASRRGSGTDTQYF.

The V call is TRBV5-6, the J call TRBJ1-1; 7 bases line up with TRBD1. The CDR3 has 14 amino acids. J lost 0 bases, V lost 6 bases, and 5 bases had no gene match. CDR1 is SGHDT, CDR2 YYEEEE, per germline. CDR3 DNA: TGTGCCAGCATTGAGACAGGGATGAACACTGAAGCTTTCTTT. Translation: CASIETGMNTEAFF. The whole variable domain, remainder taken from reference TRBV5-6 and TRBJ1-1, is DAGVTQSPTHLIKTRGQQVTLRCSPKSGHDTVSWYQQALGQGPQFIFQYYEEEERQRGNFPDRFSGHQFPNYSSELNVNALLLGDSALYLCASIETGMNTEAFFGQGTRLTVV.

This clonotype was seen a handful of times. The gene calls are TRBV2 and TRBJ2-7, with D unresolved. Germline V CDR1 and CDR2: SNHLY, FYNNEI. CDR3 size: 13 residues. Trimming removed 7 bases at V and 0 bases at J, with 10 bases between. The DNA of the CDR3 is TGTGCCAGCAAAGTTCCAGGCTCCTACGAGCAGTACTTC. Its translation is CASKVPGSYEQYF.

This chain connects TRBV12-3 or TRBV12-4 to TRBJ1-6; D ambiguous. The CDR3 sequence is 14 residues long. Trimming removed 6 bases at V and 7 bases at J, with 13 bases between. DNA of the CDR3: TGTGCCAGCAGCCTGGGCGGAGGGAATTCACCCCTCCACTTT. Protein product: CASSLGGGNSPLHF.

This clonotype was observed a few times. The gene calls are TRBV29-1 and TRBJ2-7; D is unresolved. The CDR3 contains 12 residues. Trimming pared 4 bases from V and 3 bases from J, leaving 10 bases between. Germline assignment: CDR1 SQVTM and CDR2 ANQGSEA. Here the CDR3 reads CSVGEWSYEQYF. The CDR3 nucleotides read TGCAGCGTTGGCGAGTGGAGCTACGAGCAGTACTTC.

This rearrangement joins TRBV5-6 to TRBJ2-7, with a tentative D call TRBD2 (6 bases). The CDR3 is made up of 14 amino acids. Trimming shortened V by 4 bases and J by 4 bases, and 15 bases separated the two germline ends. CDR1 and CDR2 (germline): SGHDT, YYEEEE. The CDR3 sequence: CASSSLGAGYEQYF. The CDR3 nucleotides are TGTGCCAGCAGCAGCTTAGGCGCGGGATACGAGCAGTACTTC.

The chain combines TRBV9 with TRBJ2-1; no firm D call. In germline, CDR1 is SGDLS, CDR2 YYNGEE. The CDR3 is made up of 14 amino acids. The V end lost 0 bases, the J end lost 2 bases, and 6 bases lay between the germline ends. CDR3 sequence (DNA): TGTGCCAGCAGCGTAGGTAATGCCTACAATGAGCAGTTCTTC. It is translated as CASSVGNAYNEQFF.

CDR3 nucleotide sequence: TGTGCCAGCCCCACAGGGGCTTATAATTCACCCCTCCACTTT. Protein sequence: CASPTGAYNSPLHF. The genes are TRBV6-1 and TRBJ1-6; 7 bases are shared with TRBD1. The CDR3 is 14 residues long. Germline CDR1 is MNHNS and CDR2 is SASEGT. J lost 4 bases, V lost 8 bases, and 5 bases had no gene match.

V usage is TRBV20-1 and J usage is TRBJ2-1, with a possible D match to TRBD1 (5 bases). Germline CDR1 reads DFQATT; CDR2 reads SNEGSKA (reference sequence). The CDR3 loop spans 14 amino acids. V was cut by 6 bases and J by 5 bases, with 17 bases left in between. The CDR3 reads CSASHPGINNEQFF. The CDR3 nucleotides are TGCAGTGCCAGCCATCCAGGGATCAACAATGAGCAGTTCTTC.